These 14 T cell receptor beta chains were sequenced from one sample in a study of beta chain features in type 1 diabetes. Every isolated RNA sample was fully reverse transcribed, so sequencing captured expressed TCRB transcripts. The data were produced by immunoSEQ multiplex PCR, yet TCRdb's version contains in-frame clones alone and is incomplete. In the table there are just over 450,000 clones, about 29% of which are singletons. Input material: naive CD4+ T cells from blood. Receptors originate from a man aged 18 to 29 in good health.

The chain has TRBV7-2 and TRBJ2-2; the match to TRBD1 covers 9 bases. The CDR3 sequence is 15 residues long. The germline gives CDR1 SGHTA, CDR2 FQGNSA. J lost 5 bases, V lost 5 bases, and 6 bases had no gene match. The CDR3 here is CASSQDDRGTGELFF. The CDR3 DNA reads as TGTGCCAGCAGCCAGGATGACAGGGGGACCGGGGAGCTGTTTTTT. The full variable domain, its missing parts supplied by reference TRBV7-2 and TRBJ2-2, is GAGVSQSPSNKVTEKGKDVELRCDPISGHTALYWYRQSLGQGLEFLIYFQGNSAPDKSGLPSDRFSAERTGGSVSTLTIQRTQQEDSAVYLCASSQDDRGTGELFFGEGSRLTVL.

The chain couples TRBV5-4 to TRBJ2-3, with 9 bases aligning to TRBD1. Trimming took 4 bases from V and 0 from J; bases not matched to a gene: 9. The length of the CDR3 is 17 residues. The germline V gene encodes CDR1 SGHNT and CDR2 YYREEE (reference sequence). CDR3 nucleotide sequence: TGTGCCAGCAGCCACTCGAGGACAGGGGCTAGCACAGATACGCAGTATTTT. It encodes CASSHSRTGASTDTQYF.

The V and J genes are TRBV6-1 and TRBJ2-3; TRBD1 matches 7 bases. With 5 bases clipped from V and 0 bases from J, the junction kept 5 bases outside the gene matches. The CDR3 runs to 15 residues. The V gene's germline CDR1 is MNHNS and CDR2 SASEGT. The CDR3 region is CASSKGQRSTDTQYF. CDR3 nucleotides: TGTGCCAGCAGTAAGGGACAGAGGAGCACAGATACGCAGTATTTT.

This chain connects TRBV2 to TRBJ2-1; D is possibly TRBD1 (6 bases). Germline-derived CDR1 and CDR2 are SNHLY and FYNNEI. The CDR3 is 13 residues long. Trimming removed 6 bases from V and 3 bases from J, with 9 bases in between. CDR3 in amino acids: CASRDSHYNEQFF. The CDR3, as DNA: TGTGCCAGCAGGGACAGCCACTACAATGAGCAGTTCTTC. Supplemented by reference TRBV2 and TRBJ2-1, the full variable domain reads EPEVTQTPSHQVTQMGQEVILRCVPISNHLYFYWYRQILGQKVEFLVSFYNNEISEKSEIFDDQFSVERPDGSNFTLKIRSTKLEDSAMYFCASRDSHYNEQFFGPGTRLTVL.

This clone was counted between two and nine times. The chain links TRBV25-1 to TRBJ2-5, with 9 bases that match TRBD2. Trimming cost V 4 bases and J 1 base; bases outside gene matches: 4. This CDR3 has 15 residues. Germline V CDR1 and CDR2: MGHDK, SYGVNS. CDR3 residues: CASSVGLATQETQYF. CDR3 nucleotide sequence: TGTGCCAGCAGTGTTGGACTAGCGACCCAAGAGACCCAGTACTTC.

This clone was counted between two and nine times. The chain links TRBV18 to TRBJ2-5; D unclear. The length of the CDR3 is 14 residues. The ends were cut back, 3 bases at V and 2 bases at J, with 10 bases in the middle. Germline V gene lookup returns CDR1 KGHSH and CDR2 LQKENI. The CDR3 loop is CASSPRTDQETQYF. The CDR3 nucleotides are TGTGCCAGCTCACCCCGGACGGATCAAGAGACCCAGTACTTC.

This clone was seen more than once but under ten times. The chain links TRBV25-1 to TRBJ2-1; the match to TRBD1 covers 7 bases. From germline, CDR1 is MGHDK and CDR2 SYGVNS. The CDR3 is 13 amino acids. The V and J ends lost 8 bases and 8 bases, in that order; junction bases with no gene match: 9. CDR3 bases: TGTGCCAGCGGCCGAGACAGGGACCATGAGCAGTTCTTC. It translates to CASGRDRDHEQFF. Full variable domain (outside the CDR3, taken from reference TRBV25-1 and TRBJ2-1): EADIYQTPRYLVIGTGKKITLECSQTMGHDKMYWYQQDPGMELHLIHYSYGVNSTEKGDLSSESTVSRIRTEHFPLTLESARPSHTSQYLCASGRDRDHEQFFGPGTRLTVL.

This sequence joins TRBV7-2 and TRBJ1-4; TRBD1 is a possible D gene (5 bases). CDR3 length: 15 residues. Germline lookup yields CDR1 SGHTA and CDR2 FQGNSA. V was trimmed by 5 bases and J by 8 bases, leaving 18 bases between them. CDR3 nucleotides: TGTGCCAGCAGCCCAGAGGGGACTCTGTACGAAAAACTGTTTTTT. It specifies CASSPEGTLYEKLFF.

The chain uses TRBV30 and TRBJ1-2; 9 bases fit TRBD1. CDR3 size: 13 residues. Germline V gives CDR1 GTSNPN, CDR2 SVGIG (reference sequence). The junction had 4 bases not matched to a gene; V was cut back by 3 bases and J by 5 bases. CDR3 in amino acids: CAWSLDRGYGYTF. Written as DNA, the CDR3 is TGTGCCTGGAGCCTGGACAGGGGTTATGGCTACACCTTC.

The gene calls are TRBV7-6 and TRBJ2-5, with no clear D. The CDR3 is made up of 16 amino acids. The germline V gene has CDR1 SGHVS and CDR2 FNYEAQ. V gave up 1 base and J gave up 9 bases, with 21 bases separating them. In DNA, the CDR3 is TGTGCCAGCAGCTTAGTACTCGACACACCCCGGGTTGCCCAGTACTTC. Residues: CASSLVLDTPRVAQYF.

CDR3 DNA sequence: TGTGCCAGCAGCAGTCAGGGGAGGGGTACGCAGTATTTT. Translated: CASSSQGRGTQYF. V is TRBV6-5 and J is TRBJ2-3; D is perhaps TRBD2 (7 bases). The CDR3 sequence is 13 residues long. Germline CDR1 is MNHEY and CDR2 is SVGAGI. The V and J ends lost 6 bases and 8 bases respectively, with 15 bases between them.

This rearrangement joins TRBV27 to TRBJ2-5; 10 bases match TRBD2. In germline, CDR1 is MNHEY, CDR2 SMNVEV (reference sequence). Germline trimming cut 10 bases from V and 2 bases from J; bases unmatched to any gene: 16. The CDR3 length is 17 residues. As DNA, the CDR3 is TGTGCCACCTCGAACCTCGGTGTACTAGCGGGGCAAGAGACCCAGTACTTC. It codes for CATSNLGVLAGQETQYF.

About this clone: The sample has other DNA sequences that encode this CDR3 too. The chain is built from TRBV9 and TRBJ2-1; a weak D match, TRBD2 (5 bases). This CDR3 contains 14 residues. V was pared by 0 bases and J by 1 base, with 5 bases between. Germline V lookup: CDR1 SGDLS, CDR2 YYNGEE. The CDR3 here is CASSVGGSYNEQFF. CDR3 DNA sequence: TGTGCCAGCAGCGTAGGAGGGTCCTACAATGAGCAGTTCTTC. Complete variable domain (other parts from reference TRBV9 and TRBJ2-1): DSGVTQTPKHLITATGQRVTLRCSPRSGDLSVYWYQQSLDQGLQFLIQYYNGEERAKGNILERFSAQQFPDLHSELNLSSLELGDSALYFCASSVGGSYNEQFFGPGTRLTVL.

The chain combines TRBV30 with TRBJ2-1; 9 bases are shared with TRBD1. The CDR3 is 14 residues long. Germline V gene lookup returns CDR1 GTSNPN and CDR2 SVGIG (reference sequence). Germline trimming cut 4 bases from V and 8 bases from J; bases unmatched to any gene: 9. This CDR3 is CAWTQGAVGDEQFF. CDR3 bases: TGTGCCTGGACACAGGGGGCGGTGGGTGATGAGCAGTTCTTC.